The 28 T cell receptor beta chains presented below share a single source sample, sequenced in a study of blood T cell repertoires in COVID-19. Clones were sequenced by immunoSEQ multiplex PCR, and TCRdb holds only the in-frame ones, with some missing. The sample lists 100,000 to 130,000 clones, 75% to 95% occurring once. Input material: peripheral blood. The receptors come from a woman aged 30 to 39 with acute or convalescent COVID-19.

The chain uses TRBV29-1 and TRBJ1-2; 8 bases are a match to TRBD1. CDR1 SQVTM and CDR2 ANQGSEA come from the germline V gene. Unmatched junction bases numbered 10, after V lost 7 bases and J lost 6 bases. The CDR3 is 13 amino acids. The CDR3 DNA sequence: TGCAGCGCCTATGGACAGGGTCTCGATGGCTACACCTTC. Its translation is CSAYGQGLDGYTF.

The genes are TRBV28 and TRBJ2-6; no clear D. The CDR3 covers 19 residues. Trimming left V 6 bases short and J 0 bases short, with 21 bases between. CDR1 MDHEN and CDR2 SYDVKM come from the germline V gene. The CDR3: CASRPPPQFFPSGANVLTF. CDR3 coding DNA: TGTGCCAGCAGACCCCCTCCACAGTTCTTCCCCTCTGGGGCCAACGTCCTGACTTTC.

V and J are TRBV4-1 and TRBJ1-6, with D perhaps matching TRBD1 (5 bases). Germline assignment: CDR1 MGHRA and CDR2 YSYEKL. Trimming took off 1 base at V and 11 bases at J, with 15 bases between the two ends. The CDR3 has 15 residues. Written as DNA, the CDR3 is TGCGCCAGCAGCCAAGGCCTCCCAGGGTTGACACCCCTCCACTTT. Translating gives CASSQGLPGLTPLHF.

This clone was picked up one time. This chain joins TRBV24-1 and TRBJ1-5; D is possibly TRBD1 (5 bases). The germline gives CDR1 KGHDR, CDR2 SFDVKD. The CDR3 covers 15 residues. Trimming shortened V by 4 bases and J by 5 bases, and 14 bases separated the two germline ends. The CDR3 sequence is CATSESGFWDQPQHF. Written as DNA, the CDR3 is TGTGCCACCAGTGAGTCAGGGTTTTGGGATCAGCCCCAGCATTTT.

V is TRBV7-3 and J is TRBJ1-5; perhaps TRBD1 as D (5 bases). This CDR3 region has 15 residues. V lost 5 bases and J lost 5, with 16 bases in between. Germline assignment: CDR1 SGHTA and CDR2 FQGTGA. The CDR3: CASSQTLGGYQPQHF. For the CDR3, the DNA is TGTGCCAGCAGCCAGACCTTGGGGGGGTATCAGCCCCAGCATTTT. The whole variable domain, remainder taken from reference TRBV7-3 and TRBJ1-5, is GAGVSQTPSNKVTEKGKYVELRCDPISGHTALYWYRQSLGQGPEFLIYFQGTGAADDSGLPNDRFFAVRPEGSVSTLKIQRTERGDSAVYLCASSQTLGGYQPQHFGDGTRLSIL.

The chain recombines TRBV4-2 with TRBJ2-7; maybe TRBD1 (6 bases). Trimming cost V 4 bases and J 3 bases, with 16 bases left between them. CDR1 LGHNA and CDR2 YNFKEQ come from the germline V gene. The CDR3 length is 15 residues. CDR3 amino acids: CASSPQGPKFYEQYF. The CDR3 nucleotides are TGTGCCAGCAGCCCACAGGGCCCAAAATTCTACGAGCAGTACTTC.

This clone was observed a handful of times. This chain connects TRBV5-1 to TRBJ2-1, with D possibly being TRBD2 (5 bases). Trimming removed 0 bases from V and 5 bases from J, with 9 bases in between. Germline CDR1 reads SGHRS; CDR2 reads YFSETQ. The CDR3 has 14 residues. Here the CDR3 DNA reads TGCGCCAGCAGCTTGGTGGGAGATAACAATGAGCAGTTCTTC. This encodes CASSLVGDNNEQFF.

The chain carries TRBV28 and TRBJ1-6; D perhaps matches TRBD1 (5 bases). Per germline, CDR1 MDHEN and CDR2 SYDVKM. CDR3 length: 15 amino acids. V was trimmed by 6 bases and J by 4 bases, leaving 13 bases between them. CDR3 loop: CASSPVGGYNSPLHF. For the CDR3, the DNA is TGTGCCAGCAGCCCCGTTGGGGGGTATAATTCACCCCTCCACTTT.

This chain links TRBV2 with TRBJ1-4; 8 positions match TRBD1. Per germline, CDR1 SNHLY and CDR2 FYNNEI. This CDR3 contains 15 residues. J gave up 5 bases and V 6 bases, and 8 bases lay outside the gene matches. The chain's CDR3 is CASRLQGVLNEKLFF. The CDR3 bases are TGTGCCAGCAGACTACAGGGGGTTTTGAATGAAAAACTGTTTTTT.

This chain connects TRBV7-9 to TRBJ2-7; D is perhaps TRBD2 (6 bases). With 6 bases removed from V and 0 bases from J, the gap between germline ends came to 15 bases. The CDR3 has 15 residues. Germline assignment: CDR1 SEHNR and CDR2 FQNEAQ (reference sequence). CDR3 DNA sequence: TGTGCCAGCAGACCGGGACTGACTGACTCCTACGAGCAGTACTTC. It yields the protein CASRPGLTDSYEQYF.

The V and J genes are TRBV12-1 and TRBJ2-5; the table assigns TRBD1, which was not confirmed against the DNA. TRBV12-1 is recorded as a pseudogene. The CDR3 is 16 amino acids. The CDR3 loop reads CASRPHRGTSSETQYF. DNA for the CDR3: TGTGCCAGCAGACCGCACAGGGGAACGTCGTCGGAGACCCAGTACTTC.

The chain combines TRBV28 with TRBJ1-1; D may be TRBD1 (6 bases). This CDR3 contains 14 residues. CDR1 and CDR2 from the germline V gene are MDHEN and SYDVKM. V was clipped by 4 bases and J by 3 bases, with 12 bases between them. Here the CDR3 DNA reads TGTGCCAGCAGTTATTACCCAGGGGACACTGAAGCTTTCTTT. Protein sequence: CASSYYPGDTEAFF.

J is TRBJ2-7 and V is TRBV2, with TRBD1 identical over 12 bases. Trimming at V came to 5 bases and at J to 6 bases, leaving 2 bases not matched to a gene. CDR1 is SNHLY and CDR2 is FYNNEI in the germline V gene. The CDR3 runs 13 residues. CDR3 coding DNA: TGTGCCAGCAGTAGGGACAGGGGGCTCGAGCAGTACTTC. It encodes CASSRDRGLEQYF.

This chain connects TRBV6-1 to TRBJ2-7; TRBD1 might be the D (5 bases). Germline-derived CDR1 and CDR2 are MNHNS and SASEGT. The CDR3 spans 14 residues. V was shortened by 2 bases and J by 2 bases, with 10 bases between the two germline ends. CDR3 in amino acids: CASSERGFPYEQYF. The DNA for the CDR3 is TGTGCCAGCAGTGAAAGGGGATTCCCCTACGAGCAGTACTTC.

V gene TRBV7-6 combines with J gene TRBJ2-5, with a weak D call TRBD2 (6 bases). V lost 5 bases and J lost 7, with 11 bases in between. CDR1 is SGHVS and CDR2 is FNYEAQ in the germline V gene. The CDR3 is made up of 12 amino acids. CDR3 amino acids: CASSDGRGTQYF. The CDR3 region has the DNA TGTGCCAGCAGCGACGGGCGGGGGACCCAGTACTTC. Supplemented by reference TRBV7-6 and TRBJ2-5, the full variable domain reads GAGVSQSPRYKVTKRGQDVALRCDPISGHVSLYWYRQALGQGPEFLTYFNYEAQQDKSGLPNDRFSAERPEGSISTLTIQRTEQRDSAMYRCASSDGRGTQYFGPGTRLLVL.

J is TRBJ2-3 and V is TRBV5-1; the match to TRBD1 covers 7 bases. Germline V lookup: CDR1 SGHRS, CDR2 YFSETQ. The trim removed 4 bases at V and 5 bases at J, leaving 10 bases unmatched. There are 15 residues in the CDR3. CDR3 residues: CASSRIGTAEDTQYF. CDR3 in DNA: TGCGCCAGCAGCCGCATTGGGACAGCAGAAGATACGCAGTATTTT. The full variable domain, rest sourced from reference TRBV5-1 and TRBJ2-3, is KAGVTQTPRYLIKTRGQQVTLSCSPISGHRSVSWYQQTPGQGLQFLFEYFSETQRNKGNFPGRFSGRQFSNSRSEMNVSTLELGDSALYLCASSRIGTAEDTQYFGPGTRLTVL.

The V and J genes are TRBV7-2 and TRBJ2-3; 16 nucleotides match TRBD2. This CDR3 spans 18 amino acids. The trim removed 5 bases at V and 3 bases at J, leaving 8 bases unmatched. Germline CDR1 is SGHTA and CDR2 is FQGNSA. DNA for the CDR3: TGTGCCAGCAGCCCCGGGACTAGCGGGAGGGCCTGGACAGATACGCAGTATTTT. Translated: CASSPGTSGRAWTDTQYF.

This clone has only one observation. The chain is built from TRBV4-1 and TRBJ2-7; 7 bases align to TRBD1. The ends lost 3 bases at V and 2 bases at J; junction bases unmatched: 10. CDR3 length: 16 amino acids. Germline V gene lookup returns CDR1 MGHRA and CDR2 YSYEKL. CDR3 nucleotide sequence: TGCGCCAGCAGCCACTTACAGGGGTCCACAACCTACGAGCAGTACTTC. Protein sequence: CASSHLQGSTTYEQYF.

V gene TRBV30 combines with J gene TRBJ2-7; D uncertain. Trimming removed 0 bases at V and 2 bases at J, with 8 bases between. This CDR3 is 13 amino acids long. Per germline, CDR1 GTSNPN and CDR2 SVGIG (reference sequence). The CDR3 DNA is TGTGCCTGGAGTGTATCAGATCCCTACGAGCAGTACTTC. This codes for CAWSVSDPYEQYF.

The chain couples TRBV4-3 to TRBJ1-4, with a tentative D call TRBD1 (5 bases). V was trimmed by 1 base and J by 8 bases, leaving 8 bases between them. The germline V gene encodes CDR1 LGHNA and CDR2 YSLEER. The CDR3 runs 13 residues. The CDR3: CASSQVQGEKLFF. DNA for the CDR3: TGCGCCAGCAGCCAAGTCCAGGGCGAAAAACTGTTTTTT.

The V call is TRBV19, the J call TRBJ2-7, with TRBD2 identical over 7 bases. Germline V gene data show CDR1 as LNHDA and CDR2 as SQIVND (reference sequence). V lost 9 bases and J lost 9; bases outside the gene matches: 20. The CDR3 runs 15 residues. CDR3 DNA sequence: TGTGCCAGCCCGGGGAGGAGGGAGGGCCTATCCCGGCAGTACTTC. It specifies CASPGRREGLSRQYF.

V is TRBV25-1 and J is TRBJ1-1; 7 bases are shared with TRBD1. This CDR3 contains 13 residues. The V and J ends lost 6 bases and 1 base, in that order; junction bases with no gene match: 2. Per the germline V gene, CDR1 is MGHDK and CDR2 is SYGVNS. In DNA form, the CDR3 reads TGTGCCAGCAGGGGACAGCCGAACACTGAAGCTTTCTTT. Amino acid sequence: CASRGQPNTEAFF. Together with reference TRBV25-1 and TRBJ1-1, the CDR3 gives the full variable domain: EADIYQTPRYLVIGTGKKITLECSQTMGHDKMYWYQQDPGMELHLIHYSYGVNSTEKGDLSSESTVSRIRTEHFPLTLESARPSHTSQYLCASRGQPNTEAFFGQGTRLTVV.

The chain recombines TRBV4-1 with TRBJ2-6; D not resolved. V lost 9 bases, J lost 2 bases, and 20 bases lay in between. The CDR3 covers 17 residues. Germline V CDR1 and CDR2: MGHRA, YSYEKL. The CDR3 DNA reads as TGCGCCAGTACAACGACCTACTTACTACCTGGGGCCAACGTCCTGACTTTC. This translates into CASTTTYLLPGANVLTF.

This clone showed up just once. V and J are TRBV30 and TRBJ1-5; D gene ambiguous. V lost 0 bases and J lost 7, with 10 bases in between. This CDR3 region has 13 residues. CDR1 and CDR2 (germline): GTSNPN, SVGIG (reference sequence). CDR3 DNA: TGTGCCTGGAGTGTACACAGTGGCCAGCCCCAGCATTTT. As protein: CAWSVHSGQPQHF.

The V gene is TRBV5-1, the J gene TRBJ2-2, with 8 nucleotides matching TRBD1. V dropped 5 bases and J dropped 3; count of bases not matched to a gene: 3. Germline V lookup: CDR1 SGHRS, CDR2 YFSETQ. The CDR3 is 14 amino acids. The CDR3, as DNA: TGCGCCAGCAGAGAACAGGGGGACACCGGGGAGCTGTTTTTT. The encoded protein is CASREQGDTGELFF.

The gene calls are TRBV25-1 and TRBJ1-1; 7 nucleotides agree with TRBD1. The germline V gene has CDR1 MGHDK and CDR2 SYGVNS. V gave up 7 bases and J gave up 1 base; unmatched junction bases: 6. The CDR3 extends over 14 amino acids. The CDR3 here is CASTPGTANTEAFF. The DNA of the CDR3 is TGTGCCAGCACCCCCGGGACAGCGAACACTGAAGCTTTCTTT.

This sequence joins TRBV7-9 and TRBJ1-1; 8 nucleotides match TRBD1. The V and J ends lost 3 bases and 3 bases, in that order; junction bases with no gene match: 9. Germline lookup yields CDR1 SEHNR and CDR2 FQNEAQ (reference sequence). CDR3 length: 16 residues. The CDR3, as DNA: TGTGCCAGCAGCTTGACAGGGGCCCCATGGGACACTGAAGCTTTCTTT. Translating gives CASSLTGAPWDTEAFF.

The chain has TRBV27 and TRBJ1-5, with 7 positions matching TRBD1. V lost 6 bases, J lost 0 bases, and 8 bases stayed unmatched. The CDR3 runs to 16 residues. Per germline, CDR1 MNHEY and CDR2 SMNVEV (reference sequence). The CDR3 spells CASSPLPGGSNQPQHF. The CDR3 nucleotides read TGTGCCAGCAGCCCCCTACCAGGGGGTAGCAATCAGCCCCAGCATTTT.